Following are 21 T cell receptor beta chains from one sample sequenced in a study of cytomegalovirus exposure and HLA in healthy donors. A multiplex PCR was run with 60 Vbeta primers and 13 Jbeta primers. Sequencing was performed with immunoSEQ multiplex PCR; in TCRdb, only in-frame clones are kept and a portion is missing. The repertoire consists of about 130,000 clones, with roughly two thirds occurring once and the leading ten covering 1.5% to 2%. Sequenced sample: PBMCs. These receptors all come from a man between 25 and 39 years old in good health and CMV-seropositive.

The rearrangement links TRBV10-3 to TRBJ2-7; no firm D call. Trimming took 1 base from V and 2 from J, leaving 3 bases between them. The CDR3 is 12 amino acids. CDR1 is ENHRY and CDR2 is SYGVKD in the germline V gene. The CDR3 region has the DNA TGTGCCATCAGTGAGTATACCTACGAGCAGTACTTC. Amino acids: CAISEYTYEQYF.

This clone occurred a few times. This rearrangement joins TRBV9 to TRBJ2-5, with a weak D call TRBD2 (6 bases). CDR3 size: 14 residues. CDR1 and CDR2 from the germline V gene are SGDLS and YYNGEE. Trimming took off 4 bases at V and 4 bases at J, with 14 bases between the two ends. CDR3 region: CASSPLGGRETQYF. The CDR3 bases are TGTGCCAGCAGCCCTCTAGGAGGGAGAGAGACCCAGTACTTC. Filled out from reference TRBV9 and TRBJ2-5, the complete variable domain reads DSGVTQTPKHLITATGQRVTLRCSPRSGDLSVYWYQQSLDQGLQFLIQYYNGEERAKGNILERFSAQQFPDLHSELNLSSLELGDSALYFCASSPLGGRETQYFGPGTRLLVL.

Remarks on this clone: One junction end does not reproduce the germline sequence, and a read error may be involved. The same CDR3 also results from other DNA sequences found in this sample. V is TRBV18 and J is TRBJ1-5; 8 positions agree with TRBD1. Germline V gene data show CDR1 as KGHSH and CDR2 as LQKENI. The CDR3 totals 14 residues. The chain's CDR3 is CASSPQGGNQPQHF. DNA of the CDR3: TGTGCCAGCTCCCCACAGGGGGGCAATCAGCCCCAGCATTTT.

The genes are TRBV5-6 and TRBJ1-2; D gene uncertain. The V end lost 0 bases, the J end lost 0 bases, and 9 bases lay between the germline ends. This CDR3 contains 15 residues. CDR1 is SGHDT, CDR2 YYEEEE, per germline. CDR3 residues: CASSLGGLANYGYTF. The CDR3 nucleotides read TGTGCCAGCAGCTTGGGTGGGCTGGCTAACTATGGCTACACCTTC.

V and J are TRBV6-5 and TRBJ2-2, with 11 bases fitting TRBD2. The J segment lost 3 bases and the V segment lost 8 bases, leaving 2 bases of the junction unmatched. The CDR3 covers 14 residues. The germline gives CDR1 MNHEY, CDR2 SVGAGI. The chain's CDR3 is CASVTSGDTGELFF. The CDR3, as DNA: TGTGCCAGCGTGACTAGCGGGGACACCGGGGAGCTGTTTTTT.

The rearrangement links TRBV6-1 to TRBJ2-5; TRBD1 is a possible D gene (6 bases). Germline loops: CDR1 MNHNS, CDR2 SASEGT. The germline V and J ends were trimmed by 3 bases and 4 bases, with 18 bases remaining between them. CDR3 length equals 16 residues. The CDR3 nucleotides read TGTGCCAGCAGTGAGACGAGGACAGCTGGAGGAGAGACCCAGTACTTC. Translating it yields CASSETRTAGGETQYF.

The V gene is TRBV2, the J gene TRBJ2-3, with a weak D call TRBD2 (5 bases). V dropped 8 bases and J dropped 0 bases, with 12 bases sitting between them. The CDR3 consists of 14 residues. Per germline, CDR1 SNHLY and CDR2 FYNNEI. Written as DNA, the CDR3 is TGTGCCAGCCGCCGAACTAGAAGCACAGATACGCAGTATTTT. Translating it yields CASRRTRSTDTQYF.

This clone was found a few times. This rearrangement joins TRBV29-1 to TRBJ2-3; 7 bases are a match to TRBD1. The germline V gene encodes CDR1 SQVTM and CDR2 ANQGSEA. V shed 5 bases and J 6 bases; nucleotides not matched to a gene: 11. This CDR3 spans 14 amino acids. The CDR3 loop reads CSVSNRGLGDTQYF. CDR3 bases: TGCAGCGTTTCGAACAGGGGCCTAGGGGATACGCAGTATTTT.

This rearrangement joins TRBV7-9 to TRBJ2-1; 7 nucleotides line up with TRBD2. Germline loops: CDR1 SEHNR, CDR2 FQNEAQ (reference sequence). The CDR3 runs 16 residues. With V trimmed by 3 bases and J by 9 bases, 14 bases remained unmatched. The CDR3 DNA is TGTGCCAGCAGCTTGGGGAGGACTAGTTATCAGGGTGAGCAGTTCTTC. As protein: CASSLGRTSYQGEQFF.

This rearrangement joins TRBV10-3 to TRBJ2-2; D not resolved. The V end was cut by 2 bases, the J end by 6 bases, with 10 bases between. The V gene's germline CDR1 is ENHRY and CDR2 SYGVKD. This CDR3 contains 14 residues. The CDR3 DNA reads as TGTGCCATCAGTGAGCCAGACTTGGCCGGGGAGCTGTTTTTT. Translated, it gives CAISEPDLAGELFF.

The J gene is TRBJ1-6, the V gene TRBV6-6; maybe TRBD1 (5 bases). The CDR3 runs 15 residues. Germline CDR1 MNHNY, CDR2 SVGAGI (reference sequence). V lost 2 bases and J 7 bases, leaving 12 bases between the germline ends. As DNA, the CDR3 is TGTGCCAGCAGTTACGTGTCGGCAGGGAATTCACCCCTCCACTTT. Translating gives CASSYVSAGNSPLHF.

This chain connects TRBV27 to TRBJ1-5, with D possibly being TRBD1 (6 bases). This CDR3 spans 22 amino acids. Trimming shortened V by 1 base and J by 0 bases, and 28 bases separated the two germline ends. From germline, CDR1 is MNHEY and CDR2 SMNVEV (reference sequence). CDR3 nucleotides: TGTGCCAGCAGTTTATTTGGGGGGGCAACGTGGGACGGACGCTATAGCAATCAGCCCCAGCATTTT. Residues: CASSLFGGATWDGRYSNQPQHF.

This chain joins TRBV11-3 and TRBJ2-2; D is possibly TRBD1 (5 bases). CDR3 length: 13 amino acids. The germline V gene has CDR1 SGHNT and CDR2 YENEEA. The germline V and J ends were trimmed by 4 bases and 4 bases, with 7 bases remaining between them. CDR3 amino acids: CASSSRATGELFF. The CDR3, as DNA: TGTGCCAGCAGCTCCAGGGCCACCGGGGAGCTGTTTTTT. Together with reference TRBV11-3 and TRBJ2-2, the CDR3 gives the full variable domain: EAGVVQSPRYKIIEKKQPVAFWCNPISGHNTLYWYLQNLGQGPELLIRYENEEAVDDSQLPKDRFSAERLKGVDSTLKIQPAELGDSAVYLCASSSRATGELFFGEGSRLTVL.

In its sample, this clone was seen a few times. The genes are TRBV27 and TRBJ2-3; 7 positions agree with TRBD1. Germline trimming cut 1 base from V and 1 base from J; bases unmatched to any gene: 8. This CDR3 comprises 17 residues. From germline, CDR1 is MNHEY and CDR2 SMNVEV (reference sequence). The CDR3 nucleotides are TGTGCCAGCAGTTTATGGCAGGGGGAGTGGGGCACAGATACGCAGTATTTT. Its translation is CASSLWQGEWGTDTQYF.

The chain has TRBV11-3 and TRBJ2-1; 10 positions match TRBD2. Germline CDR1 is SGHNT and CDR2 is YENEEA. J was trimmed by 2 bases and V by 5 bases; bases with no gene match: 6. The CDR3 contains 16 residues. Written as DNA, the CDR3 is TGTGCCAGCAGCCTAACCGGGACTAGCGCCTACAATGAGCAGTTCTTC. Its translation is CASSLTGTSAYNEQFF.

V gene TRBV7-9 combines with J gene TRBJ1-1; 8 positions match TRBD1. The length of the CDR3 is 14 residues. Per the germline V gene, CDR1 is SEHNR and CDR2 is FQNEAQ (reference sequence). Trimming cost V 3 bases and J 4 bases; bases outside gene matches: 4. CDR3 DNA sequence: TGTGCCAGCAGCTTTCGACAGGGGCGCACTGAAGCTTTCTTT. Its translation: CASSFRQGRTEAFF.

The genes are TRBV14 and TRBJ1-2; 7 bases map to TRBD1. CDR1 is SGHDN and CDR2 is FVKESK in the germline V gene. Trimming took 4 bases from V and 7 from J; bases not matched to a gene: 24. The CDR3 extends over 19 amino acids. The CDR3 DNA reads TGTGCCAGCAGCCCCGACAAGGGACAGATGGGGGGCGGAATGAGTGGCTACACCTTC. Its translation is CASSPDKGQMGGGMSGYTF.

The chain has TRBV10-3 and TRBJ2-3; TRBD2 agrees at 7 bases. Germline V CDR1 and CDR2: ENHRY, SYGVKD. With 0 bases clipped from V and 5 bases from J, the junction kept 8 bases outside the gene matches. The CDR3 consists of 16 residues. The CDR3 bases are TGTGCCATCAGTGAGTCGTCGGGAGGAACTTTAGATACGCAGTATTTT. Protein product: CAISESSGGTLDTQYF.

This clone has only a few counts. The gene calls are TRBV9 and TRBJ2-7; D perhaps matches TRBD1 (6 bases). Germline CDR1 is SGDLS and CDR2 is YYNGEE. This CDR3 contains 15 residues. Trimming removed 4 bases from V and 7 bases from J, with 21 bases in between. CDR3 sequence: CASSRGGEGFGEQYF. In DNA form, the CDR3 reads TGTGCCAGCAGCCGAGGGGGAGAAGGGTTCGGAGAGCAGTACTTC.

V usage is TRBV29-1 and J usage is TRBJ2-1; D perhaps matches TRBD2 (6 bases). Trimming removed 1 base at V and 8 bases at J, with 15 bases between. This CDR3 contains 14 residues. Germline CDR1 SQVTM, CDR2 ANQGSEA. Here the CDR3 reads CSVEGRGGFDEQFF. The CDR3 DNA follows: TGCAGCGTTGAAGGGCGTGGGGGGTTCGATGAGCAGTTCTTC.

J is TRBJ2-7 and V is TRBV6-5; 7 bases agree with TRBD1. J lost 6 bases, V lost 4 bases, and 3 bases had no gene match. The CDR3 has 12 amino acids. CDR1 and CDR2 from the germline V gene are MNHEY and SVGAGI. Written as DNA, the CDR3 is TGTGCCAGCAGTTCCGACAGGGCCGAGCAGTACTTC. Its protein product is CASSSDRAEQYF.